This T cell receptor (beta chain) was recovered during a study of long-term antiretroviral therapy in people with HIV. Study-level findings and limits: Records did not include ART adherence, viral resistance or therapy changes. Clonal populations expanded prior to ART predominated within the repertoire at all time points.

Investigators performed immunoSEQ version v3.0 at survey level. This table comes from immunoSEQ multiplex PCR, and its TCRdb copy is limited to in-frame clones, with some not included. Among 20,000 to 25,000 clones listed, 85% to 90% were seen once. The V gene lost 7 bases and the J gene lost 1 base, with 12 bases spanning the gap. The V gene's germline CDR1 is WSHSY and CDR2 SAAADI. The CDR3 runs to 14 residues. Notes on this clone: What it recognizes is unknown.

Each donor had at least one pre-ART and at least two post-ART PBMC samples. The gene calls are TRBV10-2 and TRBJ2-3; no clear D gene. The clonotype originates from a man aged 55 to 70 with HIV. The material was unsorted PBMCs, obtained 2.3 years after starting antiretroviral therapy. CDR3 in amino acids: CASMVGSRTDTQYF. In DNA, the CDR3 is TGCGCCAGCATGGTTGGGTCCCGCACAGATACGCAGTATTTT.